The rows below give T cell receptor beta chains drawn from one sample of a study of blood T cell repertoires in COVID-19. Repertoires were generated with immunoSEQ multiplex PCR, while TCRdb's copy carries only in-frame clones and drops some. This sample has about 37,000 clones; about 88% occur once, and the top ten carry over 9.5%. What was sequenced was peripheral blood. The source of these receptors is a man between 60 and 70 years old with active COVID-19. CDR3s include the opening cysteine and the closing phenylalanine or tryptophan. A D gene is named only where the DNA matches it firmly.

TGCGCCAGCAGCCCCCCGACAGATACTAACACTGAAGCTTTCTTT	CASSPPTDTNTEAFF	NA	TRBJ1-1	TRBV5-1
TGTGCCATCAGTGAGTCGTATCGAGGCAATGAGCAGTTCTTC	CAISESYRGNEQFF	NA	TRBJ2-1	TRBV10-3
TGCGCCAGCATTGCCGGGACTAGCGGTCTACAAGAGACCCAGTACTTC	CASIAGTSGLQETQYF	TRBD2	TRBJ2-5	TRBV5-1
TGTGCCAGCAGCCCATTGGTAGCGGAGAACACCGGGGAGCTGTTTTTT	CASSPLVAENTGELFF	NA	TRBJ2-2	TRBV5-6
TGTGCCAGATGGGACAGTGGCTCCTACAATGAGCAGTTCTTC	CARWDSGSYNEQFF	TRBD1	TRBJ2-1	TRBV27
TGTGCCAGCAGCAGGGGGGGAAACCCCTACGAGCAGTACTTC	CASSRGGNPYEQYF	NA	TRBJ2-7	TRBV7-2
TGTGCCAGCAGCTTATTAGCAGGGGGTAATCAGCCCCAGCATTTT	CASSLLAGGNQPQHF	TRBD1	TRBJ1-5	TRBV7-2
TGTGCCAGCAGCGATGGACAGGTTCTTTCCGTTCAGCCCCAGCATTTT	CASSDGQVLSVQPQHF	TRBD1	TRBJ1-5	TRBV2
TGTGCCAGCAGTGAGTCCTGGGCTAGCGGGAGATCCTACGAGCAGTACTTC	CASSESWASGRSYEQYF	TRBD2	TRBJ2-7	TRBV6-1
TGTGCCAGCAGTTTAGGCAGGACCTACGAGCAGTACTTC	CASSLGRTYEQYF	NA	TRBJ2-7	TRBV12-3/TRBV12-4
TGCGCCAGCAGCTTTCAGGGGTCTGAAGGCTACACCTTC	CASSFQGSEGYTF	NA	TRBJ1-2	TRBV5-1
TGCGCCAGCAGCTTGGGGCTAGCGGACACCTACAATGAGCAGTTCTTC	CASSLGLADTYNEQFF	TRBD2	TRBJ2-1	TRBV5-1
TGTGCCAGTATGGGTAGCGGGATGCAACAAGAGACCCAGTACTTC	CASMGSGMQQETQYF	TRBD2	TRBJ2-5	TRBV19
TGTGCCTGGAGTAGGGGCTCCTACGAGCAGTACTTC	CAWSRGSYEQYF	NA	TRBJ2-7	TRBV30
TGTGCCAGCAACTGGAGGGGCACAGATACGCAGTATTTT	CASNWRGTDTQYF	NA	TRBJ2-3	TRBV6-5
TGTGCCAGCAGCGTAGGGCAGGGGCTTTTAGATACGCAGTATTTT	CASSVGQGLLDTQYF	NA	TRBJ2-3	TRBV9
TGTGCCAGCAGCTTAGGCCCCAGCGGGTTTAGCGATGAGCAGTTCTTC	CASSLGPSGFSDEQFF	NA	TRBJ2-1	TRBV7-2
TGTGCCAGTAGTATGGGCCCAGGGGGCAACGCTAACTATGGCTACACCTTC	CASSMGPGGNANYGYTF	TRBD1	TRBJ1-2	TRBV19
TGTGCCAGCAGCGTAGCGGCGGGGGGTTCGGCAGATACGCAGTATTTT	CASSVAAGGSADTQYF	TRBD2	TRBJ2-3	TRBV9
TGTGCCAGCAGCTTAGGGACAGGGGGCCTCATGAACACTGAAGCTTTCTTT	CASSLGTGGLMNTEAFF	TRBD1	TRBJ1-1	TRBV7-9
TGTGCCACCAGTGATTTGCAAACTAGCGGGAGAAGCGGGGAGCTGTTTTTT	CATSDLQTSGRSGELFF	TRBD2	TRBJ2-2	TRBV24-1
TGTGCCAGCAGCAACTCAGGACTAGCGGAGCAGTTCTTC	CASSNSGLAEQFF	TRBD2	TRBJ2-1	TRBV7-9
TGTGCCAGCAGTTTATCGAGCAGGGTGGTCTCCTACGAGCAGTACTTC	CASSLSSRVVSYEQYF	NA	TRBJ2-7	TRBV27
TGTGCCAGCAGCTTGTCGGGGACTAGCGGGAATCCGTACTTC	CASSLSGTSGNPYF	TRBD2	TRBJ2-7	TRBV11-2
TGTGCCAGCAGCTTTAATGAGGTACAGGGGAGGCAGTTCTTC	CASSFNEVQGRQFF	TRBD1	TRBJ2-1	TRBV11-2
TGCAGCGTTGCTGCAGGGGAAGAGACCCAGTACTTC	CSVAAGEETQYF	NA	TRBJ2-5	TRBV29-1
TGTGCCAGCTCACCACGGGTCGGGGAGAATGAGCAGTTCTTC	CASSPRVGENEQFF	NA	TRBJ2-1	TRBV18
TGTGCCAGCAGCAAGACAGGGGAGGGCAATCAGCCCCAGCATTTT	CASSKTGEGNQPQHF	TRBD1	TRBJ1-5	TRBV25-1
TGTGCCAGCAGCTTAGATCGACCCGGGAACCTGGCGCAGTATTTT	CASSLDRPGNLAQYF	NA	TRBJ2-3	TRBV11-2
TGCGCCAGCAGCTCCAGGGGAGATACGCAGTATTTT	CASSSRGDTQYF	NA	TRBJ2-3	TRBV5-1
TGTGCCAGTAATGAAGGTAGCGGACTACGAGGGCAGTACTTC	CASNEGSGLRGQYF	NA	TRBJ2-7	TRBV7-9